The 28 T cell receptor beta chains below come from one sample, sequenced in a study of preoperative IRX-2 immunotherapy in early breast cancer (dated by TCRdb to the late 2010s). Receptors were amplified or captured by the immunoSEQ multiplex PCR assay. This is the immuneACCESS table as TCRdb keeps it, with only in-frame sequences that have V and J called. A part of the clones is gone; compared with another copy, unresolved V genes explain less than half, and the rest is unexplained. For this sample there are 30,000 or so clones; about four fifths appear just once. The top ten constitute nearly 2.5% of the sample. The treatment or condition label corresponds to: preoperative locoregional IRX-2 cytokine immunotherapy. The sample in question was lymph node tissue, obtained from a patient treated with IRX-2 immunotherapy. Receptors were obtained from a human donor with breast cancer.

The chain couples TRBV9 to TRBJ2-7; 7 bases fit TRBD2. The V segment lost 6 bases and the J segment 4 bases; nucleotides outside the gene matches: 16. Germline V lookup: CDR1 SGDLS, CDR2 YYNGEE. The CDR3 extends over 16 amino acids. The CDR3 loop reads CASIGRWREQFYEQYF. CDR3 nucleotide sequence: TGTGCCAGCATTGGCCGGTGGCGGGAGCAGTTTTACGAGCAGTACTTC.

This chain uses TRBV23-1 with TRBJ2-7; TRBD1 aligns across 9 bases. TRBV23-1 is an open reading frame, and its role is uncertain. Trimming cost V 3 bases and J 3 bases; bases outside gene matches: 9. The CDR3 runs to 16 residues. CDR3 nucleotide sequence: TGCGCCAGCAGTCACCTCACCTGGACAGGGGACTACGAGCAGTACTTC. Amino acids: CASSHLTWTGDYEQYF.

As regards this clone: One end of the junction does not line up with germline, which may come from a read error. This chain joins TRBV5-1 and TRBJ1-5; TRBD1 matches 8 bases. The CDR3 consists of 14 residues. Looked up from germline, CDR1 is SGHRS and CDR2 is YFSETQ. CDR3 nucleotide sequence: TGCGCCAGCAGCTTCGCAGGGGGCAAACAGCCCCAGCATTTT. As protein: CASSFAGGKQPQHF.

In its sample, this clone was seen once. The chain's CDR3 is CATSRLGLAAGELFF. The CDR3, as DNA: TGTGCCACCAGCAGACTGGGACTAGCAGCCGGGGAGCTGTTTTTT. The chain has TRBV15 and TRBJ2-2, with 9 bases fitting TRBD2. Germline V gene data show CDR1 as LNHNV and CDR2 as YYDKDF (reference sequence). J lost 6 bases, V lost 2 bases, and 4 bases had no gene match. There are 15 residues in the CDR3.

The chain is built from TRBV27 and TRBJ2-3, with D unresolved. There are 15 residues in the CDR3. The V and J ends lost 5 bases and 2 bases respectively, with 14 bases between them. Germline values: CDR1 MNHEY, CDR2 SMNVEV (reference sequence). The CDR3 nucleotides read TGTGCCAGCAGTATTCGACCAACACACACAGATACGCAGTATTTT. Its translation is CASSIRPTHTDTQYF.

The chain joins TRBV29-1 to TRBJ2-7; the D is unclear. This CDR3 spans 12 amino acids. V was clipped by 3 bases and J by 3 bases, with 9 bases between them. Germline values: CDR1 SQVTM, CDR2 ANQGSEA. The CDR3 loop is CSVEGKNYEQYF. The CDR3 nucleotides read TGCAGCGTTGAGGGCAAAAACTACGAGCAGTACTTC.

This chain links TRBV6-7 with TRBJ1-1; D gene ambiguous. TRBV6-7 is flagged as an ORF with uncertain function. Trimming cost V 9 bases and J 6 bases, with 35 bases left between them. The CDR3 contains 19 residues. For the CDR3, the DNA is TGTGCCAGGCCGATGCGTTTAGAGCAGGTGCCCGGTGGTATCCCTGAAGCTTTCTTT. Protein sequence: CARPMRLEQVPGGIPEAFF.

This chain uses TRBV28 with TRBJ1-5, with 9 bases fitting TRBD1. Looked up from germline, CDR1 is MDHEN and CDR2 is SYDVKM. CDR3 length: 14 amino acids. After removal of 7 bases from V and 5 bases from J, the junction contained 6 bases not matched to a gene. The CDR3: CASTWDRADQPQHF. In nucleotides, the CDR3 is TGTGCCAGCACCTGGGACAGGGCAGATCAGCCCCAGCATTTT. Filled out from reference TRBV28 and TRBJ1-5, the complete variable domain reads DVKVTQSSRYLVKRTGEKVFLECVQDMDHENMFWYRQDPGLGLRLIYFSYDVKMKEKGDIPEGYSVSREKKERFSLILESASTNQTSMYLCASTWDRADQPQHFGDGTRLSIL.

The rearrangement uses TRBV18 and TRBJ1-2; D is unclear. Germline-derived CDR1 and CDR2 are KGHSH and LQKENI. The ends were cut back, 1 base at V and 4 bases at J, with 10 bases in the middle. The CDR3 contains 14 residues. CDR3 DNA: TGTGCCAGCTCACCACAAAAGAGCGGCTATGGCTACACCTTC. Its protein product is CASSPQKSGYGYTF.

The chain carries TRBV28 and TRBJ1-2; D gene uncertain. This CDR3 has 15 amino acids. The germline CDR1 and CDR2 sequences are MDHEN and SYDVKM. V dropped 7 bases and J dropped 6 bases, with 21 bases sitting between them. In nucleotides, the CDR3 is TGTGCCAGCACTCCCCCCCCTCTGGGGAGGGATGGCTACACCTTC. Its translation is CASTPPPLGRDGYTF.

The J gene is TRBJ1-4, the V gene TRBV18; D not resolved. Germline loops: CDR1 KGHSH, CDR2 LQKENI. This CDR3 spans 12 amino acids. Trimming pared 6 bases from V and 6 bases from J, leaving 8 bases between. The CDR3, as DNA: TGTGCCAGCTCCAGCGTTTATGAAAAACTGTTTTTT. Its protein product is CASSSVYEKLFF.

The rearrangement joins TRBV28 to TRBJ2-1, with unresolved D. Deletions cut 9 bases from V and 4 bases from J, with 19 bases between. Germline CDR1 MDHEN, CDR2 SYDVKM. This CDR3 comprises 15 residues. CDR3 sequence (DNA): TGTGCCAGGAGGCCGTTTAGGGAAGGGTACAATGAGCAGTTCTTC. It is translated as CARRPFREGYNEQFF.

V is TRBV30 and J is TRBJ1-4, with D perhaps matching TRBD1 (5 bases). Germline V gene data show CDR1 as GTSNPN and CDR2 as SVGIG (reference sequence). The CDR3 consists of 17 residues. Trimming shortened V by 7 bases and J by 3 bases, and 24 bases separated the two germline ends. CDR3 amino acids: CASSGTLSIGSNEKLFF. In nucleotides, the CDR3 is TGTGCCTCTTCCGGGACGCTAAGCATCGGGTCTAATGAAAAACTGTTTTTT.

The V gene is TRBV11-3, the J gene TRBJ2-1; TRBD2 matches 14 bases. Germline values: CDR1 SGHNT, CDR2 YENEEA. V lost 4 bases and J lost 0; bases outside the gene matches: 8. The CDR3 length is 19 residues. The CDR3 region has the DNA TGTGCCAGCAGCTCGACACGGACTAGCGGGAGGTTCTCCTACAATGAGCAGTTCTTC. It yields the protein CASSSTRTSGRFSYNEQFF.

The V gene is TRBV6-8, the J gene TRBJ2-3; 14 bases fit TRBD2. Germline CDR1 and CDR2: MNHGY and SAAAGT. This CDR3 is built from 18 residues. V lost 6 bases to trimming and J lost 3 bases; unmatched junction nucleotides: 11. CDR3 sequence: CASRKQGRTSGGTDTQYF. In nucleotides, the CDR3 is TGTGCCAGCAGGAAACAGGGACGGACTAGCGGGGGGACAGATACGCAGTATTTT.

The rearrangement joins TRBV10-1 to TRBJ2-5; TRBD1 matches at 9 bases. The CDR3 runs 15 residues. Germline V gene lookup returns CDR1 WNHNN and CDR2 SYGVQD (reference sequence). The V segment lost 7 bases and the J segment 5 bases; nucleotides outside the gene matches: 11. CDR3 protein: CASKPPNRGRETQYF. CDR3 sequence (DNA): TGCGCCAGCAAACCACCAAACAGGGGGCGGGAGACCCAGTACTTC.

This clone occurred a few times. The V call is TRBV6-8, the J call TRBJ2-1, with D uncertain. CDR3 length: 15 amino acids. Trimming pared 4 bases from V and 4 bases from J, leaving 14 bases between. Germline CDR1 reads MNHGY; CDR2 reads SAAAGT. The CDR3 is CASSLFQVRYNEQFF. CDR3 nucleotides: TGTGCCAGCAGTTTGTTCCAGGTACGGTACAATGAGCAGTTCTTC.

This chain links TRBV6-8 with TRBJ2-1, with TRBD1 as a possible D gene (5 bases). Germline V gives CDR1 MNHGY, CDR2 SAAAGT. V lost 10 bases and J 6 bases, leaving 22 bases between the germline ends. This CDR3 contains 15 residues. The CDR3 DNA follows: TGTGCCATTAGACAGAGTTTACTCATTGGCAATGAGCAGTTCTTC. Its translation: CAIRQSLLIGNEQFF.

The rearrangement links TRBV19 to TRBJ1-2; TRBD1 is a possible D gene (5 bases). Trimming pared 3 bases from V and 7 bases from J, leaving 9 bases between. Germline lookup yields CDR1 LNHDA and CDR2 SQIVND (reference sequence). The CDR3 length is 12 residues. CDR3 loop: CASSMGQSGYTF. The CDR3 region has the DNA TGTGCCAGTAGTATGGGGCAGTCTGGCTACACCTTC. The whole variable domain, filled in from reference TRBV19 and TRBJ1-2, reads DGGITQSPKYLFRKEGQNVTLSCEQNLNHDAMYWYRQDPGQGLRLIYYSQIVNDFQKGDIAEGYSVSREKKESFPLTVTSAQKNPTAFYLCASSMGQSGYTFGSGTRLTVV.

This chain links TRBV30 with TRBJ2-3, with TRBD2 identical over 8 bases. Germline-derived CDR1 and CDR2 are GTSNPN and SVGIG (reference sequence). V lost 7 bases to trimming and J lost 11 bases; unmatched junction nucleotides: 11. The CDR3 spans 12 residues. The CDR3 loop reads CASETRGAGQYF. Here the CDR3 DNA reads TGTGCCTCCGAAACGCGGGGGGCTGGGCAGTATTTT.

This chain links TRBV6-8 with TRBJ1-5; 10 nucleotides match TRBD1. The V gene's germline CDR1 is MNHGY and CDR2 SAAAGT. The V and J ends lost 6 bases and 3 bases, in that order; junction bases with no gene match: 2. The CDR3 runs 14 residues. The CDR3 nucleotides are TGTGCCAGCAGGGGGACAGGGGACAATCAGCCCCAGCATTTT. Translated: CASRGTGDNQPQHF.

The J gene is TRBJ1-4, the V gene TRBV15; TRBD1 is a possible D gene (5 bases). Germline CDR1 and CDR2: LNHNV and YYDKDF (reference sequence). V was pared by 0 bases and J by 8 bases, with 13 bases between. There are 15 residues in the CDR3. The CDR3 is CATSRDGGPQEKLFF. DNA of the CDR3: TGTGCCACCAGCAGAGATGGGGGTCCCCAGGAAAAACTGTTTTTT.

This clone qualifies as medium-sized. This chain links TRBV6-8 with TRBJ1-4, with D maybe TRBD1 (5 bases). Trimming took 6 bases from V and 0 from J, leaving 5 bases between them. Germline assignment: CDR1 MNHGY and CDR2 SAAAGT. This CDR3 has 13 amino acids. The CDR3 region has the DNA TGTGCCAGCAGGACAGCAACTAATGAAAAACTGTTTTTT. It yields the protein CASRTATNEKLFF.

The gene calls are TRBV6-8 and TRBJ1-4; weak D call: TRBD1 (6 bases). V gave up 5 bases and J gave up 8 bases, with 18 bases separating them. The germline V gene has CDR1 MNHGY and CDR2 SAAAGT. The CDR3 has 15 amino acids. The CDR3 DNA follows: TGTGCCAGCAGTAACACACAGGGAGAATACGAAAAACTGTTTTTT. Translating it yields CASSNTQGEYEKLFF.

The rearrangement joins TRBV19 to TRBJ2-3, with unresolved D. This CDR3 is 16 amino acids long. Germline V gene data show CDR1 as LNHDA and CDR2 as SQIVND (reference sequence). V gave up 4 bases and J gave up 1 base, with 15 bases separating them. CDR3 protein: CASSTRTVYGTDTQYF. CDR3 in DNA: TGTGCCAGTAGTACACGGACGGTTTATGGCACAGATACGCAGTATTTT.

The chain couples TRBV29-1 to TRBJ2-5, with D possibly TRBD1 on 5 matching bases. V dropped 7 bases and J dropped 3 bases, with 12 bases sitting between them. The CDR3 sequence is 12 residues long. Germline CDR1 reads SQVTM; CDR2 reads ANQGSEA. DNA for the CDR3: TGCAGCGCCGGCTTAGGGGAAGAGACCCAGTACTTC. Its protein is CSAGLGEETQYF. The full variable domain, rest sourced from reference TRBV29-1 and TRBJ2-5, is SAVISQKPSRDICQRGTSLTIQCQVDSQVTMMFWYRQQPGQSLTLIATANQGSEATYESGFVIDKFPISRPNLTFSTLTVSNMSPEDSSIYLCSAGLGEETQYFGPGTRLLVL.

J is TRBJ2-3 and V is TRBV19, with TRBD2 as a possible D gene (6 bases). The V gene lost 3 bases and the J gene lost 1 base, with 14 bases spanning the gap. Germline lookup yields CDR1 LNHDA and CDR2 SQIVND (reference sequence). The CDR3 loop spans 16 amino acids. In nucleotides, the CDR3 is TGTGCCAGTAGTATCGGAACGGGAGCAGGCACAGATACGCAGTATTTT. It encodes CASSIGTGAGTDTQYF.

The rearrangement uses TRBV28 and TRBJ1-2, with 10 bases matching TRBD1. The CDR3 length is 16 residues. The germline V gene has CDR1 MDHEN and CDR2 SYDVKM. V shed 3 bases and J 8 bases; nucleotides not matched to a gene: 12. The CDR3 DNA reads TGTGCCAGCAGTTTCGGTATCCCGGGACAGGGGTTCGGCTACACCTTC. Amino acid sequence: CASSFGIPGQGFGYTF.